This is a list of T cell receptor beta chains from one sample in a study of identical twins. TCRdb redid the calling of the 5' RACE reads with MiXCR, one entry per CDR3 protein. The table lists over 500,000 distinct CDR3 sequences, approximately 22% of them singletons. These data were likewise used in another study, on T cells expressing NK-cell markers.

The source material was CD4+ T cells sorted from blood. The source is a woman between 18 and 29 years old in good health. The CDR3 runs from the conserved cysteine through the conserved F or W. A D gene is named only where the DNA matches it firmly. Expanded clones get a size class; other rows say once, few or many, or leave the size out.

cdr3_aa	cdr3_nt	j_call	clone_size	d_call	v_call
CASSLTDGTEAFF	TGTGCCAGCAGCCTGACGGACGGCACTGAAGCTTTCTTT	TRBJ1-1	few	-	TRBV7-9
CASSPRGTGHQETQYF	TGTGCCAGCAGTCCCCGCGGGACAGGACACCAAGAGACCCAGTACTTC	TRBJ2-5	-	TRBD1	TRBV6-1
CSARRPSTDTQYF	TGCAGTGCTAGAAGGCCTAGCACAGATACGCAGTATTTT	TRBJ2-3	many	-	TRBV20-1
CASSTPALAGTTYEQYF	TGTGCCAGCAGCACCCCAGCGCTAGCGGGAACAACCTACGAGCAGTACTTC	TRBJ2-7	-	TRBD2	TRBV5-6
CSARDRAGVVTDTQYF	TGCAGTGCTAGAGATCGGGCGGGGGTGGTTACAGATACGCAGTATTTT	TRBJ2-3	few	TRBD2	TRBV20-1
CASSYPLPTLHQPQHF	TGTGCCAGCAGTTACCCGCTTCCAACGTTGCATCAGCCCCAGCATTTT	TRBJ1-5	-	-	TRBV6-5
CSAGETGNTQYF	TGCAGTGCTGGGGAAACCGGCAATACGCAGTATTTT	TRBJ2-3	many	-	TRBV20-1
CSARDPTSGYAYEQYF	TGCAGTGCTAGAGATCCCACTAGCGGGTATGCCTACGAGCAGTACTTC	TRBJ2-7	-	TRBD2	TRBV20-1
CASSLAPEIAQFF	TGCGCCAGCAGCTTGGCCCCAGAGATTGCGCAGTTCTTC	TRBJ2-1	few	-	TRBV5-1
CSARQQFQQFF	TGCAGTGCCAGGCAACAGTTTCAGCAGTTCTTC	TRBJ2-1	-	-	TRBV20-1
CASSLEIAGGREQFF	TGTGCCAGCAGTTTAGAGATAGCGGGAGGCCGTGAGCAGTTCTTC	TRBJ2-1	-	TRBD2	TRBV12-3/TRBV12-4
CASSKALTDTQYF	TGTGCCAGCAGCAAAGCACTAACAGATACGCAGTATTTT	TRBJ2-3	-	-	TRBV21-1
CSAHTGKGHYGYTF	TGCAGTGCTCATACAGGGAAGGGGCACTATGGCTACACCTTC	TRBJ1-2	few	-	TRBV20-1
CSARLAAGRQYF	TGCAGTGCTAGACTGGCAGCGGGGCGTCAGTATTTT	TRBJ2-3	-	TRBD2	TRBV20-1
CASSEGGLAGSYEQYF	TGTGCCAGCAGCGAGGGGGGACTAGCGGGGTCCTACGAGCAGTACTTC	TRBJ2-7	-	TRBD2	TRBV9
CASSTQGWKNIQYF	TGTGCCAGCTCTACACAGGGGTGGAAAAACATTCAGTACTTC	TRBJ2-4	once	TRBD1	TRBV6-2/TRBV6-3
CCASLDLAPGQGGKPQHF	TGCTGTGCTAGCTTAGATCTCGCCCCCGGGCAGGGGGGTAAGCCCCAGCATTTT	TRBJ1-5	few	TRBD1	TRBV20-1
CASSNRQGREQYF	TGTGCCAGCAGCAATAGACAGGGACGCGAGCAGTACTTC	TRBJ2-7	-	TRBD1	TRBV5-4
CASSLPLVPDEQYF	TGTGCCAGCAGCTTACCCCTGGTCCCCGACGAGCAGTACTTC	TRBJ2-7	-	-	TRBV7-8
CASSYNGDTGELFF	TGTGCCAGCAGTTACAACGGAGACACCGGGGAGCTGTTTTTT	TRBJ2-2	-	-	TRBV6-5
CSAVLGGGSTEAFF	TGCAGTGCTGTCCTCGGGGGGGGAAGCACTGAAGCTTTCTTT	TRBJ1-1	-	-	TRBV20-1
CASSYLGLNSYEQYF	TGTGCCAGCAGTTATTTAGGGCTGAACTCCTACGAGCAGTACTTC	TRBJ2-7	few	-	TRBV6-5
CASSRKGSTGDYGYTF	TGTGCCAGCAGCCGCAAAGGGAGCACAGGGGACTATGGCTACACCTTC	TRBJ1-2	-	TRBD1	TRBV12-3/TRBV12-4
CASRGGATGELFF	TGTGCCAGCAGGGGGGGAGCGACCGGGGAGCTGTTTTTT	TRBJ2-2	-	-	TRBV27
CASGPGHLTDTQYF	TGTGCTAGTGGTCCCGGACACCTCACAGATACGCAGTATTTT	TRBJ2-3	-	-	TRBV12-5
CSARRLVSTDTQYF	TGCAGTGCTAGGCGCCTAGTTAGCACAGATACGCAGTATTTT	TRBJ2-3	few	-	TRBV20-1
CASSRPYKDPSSGYTF	TGTGCCAGCAGCCGGCCGTACAAGGACCCCTCTAGCGGCTACACCTTC	TRBJ1-2	few	-	TRBV3-1
CASSGSRGFNEQFF	TGTGCCAGCAGTGGCTCCAGGGGTTTCAATGAGCAGTTCTTC	TRBJ2-1	-	-	TRBV25-1
CASRTGYEQYF	TGTGCCAGCAGGACCGGGTACGAGCAGTACTTC	TRBJ2-7	many	-	TRBV27
CASIRWDTGELFF	TGTGCCAGCATCCGGTGGGACACCGGGGAGCTGTTTTTT	TRBJ2-2	few	-	TRBV6-1
CSARTDGDQPQHF	TGCAGTGCGAGAACCGACGGGGATCAGCCCCAGCATTTT	TRBJ1-5	few	-	TRBV20-1
CASSLDRQGAGELFF	TGTGCCAGCAGCTTAGATCGTCAGGGGGCCGGGGAGCTGTTTTTT	TRBJ2-2	-	TRBD1	TRBV7-2
CSVGAASGGVVTDTQYF	TGCAGCGTGGGGGCGGCTAGCGGGGGAGTAGTTACAGATACGCAGTATTTT	TRBJ2-3	many	TRBD2	TRBV29-1
CASRALDSDNEQFF	TGTGCCAGCAGAGCCCTGGACAGCGACAATGAGCAGTTCTTC	TRBJ2-1	-	-	TRBV2
CASGPQGAGGMRGYTF	TGTGCCAGCGGACCACAGGGGGCAGGAGGAATGCGTGGCTACACCTTC	TRBJ1-2	-	TRBD1	TRBV12-3/TRBV12-4
CATSGGGGTQYF	TGTGCCACCTCCGGGGGTGGAGGGACCCAGTACTTC	TRBJ2-5	-	-	TRBV24-1
CAISGTQSDRDTGELFF	TGTGCCATCAGTGGAACCCAGAGTGACAGGGACACCGGGGAGCTGTTTTTT	TRBJ2-2	few	TRBD1	TRBV10-3
CSVYRDSIYEQYF	TGCAGCGTTTACCGGGACAGTATCTACGAGCAGTACTTC	TRBJ2-7	-	TRBD1	TRBV29-1
CASRGQSLGETQYF	TGTGCCAGCAGGGGACAGAGCCTGGGAGAGACCCAGTACTTC	TRBJ2-5	few	TRBD1	TRBV12-3/TRBV12-4
CASKRGLMAWGYTF	TGTGCCAGCAAGAGGGGCCTGATGGCTTGGGGCTACACCTTC	TRBJ1-2	few	-	TRBV7-2
CATFGSGGGEQYF	TGTGCCACTTTTGGAAGCGGGGGGGGCGAGCAGTACTTC	TRBJ2-7	-	TRBD2	TRBV7-9
CASRQAAATNEKLFF	TGTGCCAGCAGGCAGGCTGCGGCAACTAATGAAAAACTGTTTTTT	TRBJ1-4	few	-	TRBV2
CSARGASGGFYDEQFF	TGCAGTGCTAGAGGGGCTAGCGGGGGGTTCTATGATGAGCAGTTCTTC	TRBJ2-1	once	TRBD2	TRBV20-1
CASSLSGVWRRPLHF	TGCGCCAGCAGCTTGTCCGGGGTCTGGAGGAGACCCCTCCACTTT	TRBJ1-6	few	-	TRBV5-1
CASSMGRGDREAFF	TGCGCCAGCAGCATGGGACGGGGTGATCGAGAAGCTTTCTTT	TRBJ1-1	-	-	TRBV10-1
CASSGSTVAGIITDTQYF	TGTGCCAGCAGCGGAAGCACGGTGGCGGGTATTATCACAGATACGCAGTATTTT	TRBJ2-3	-	-	TRBV9
CASSVSNTEAFF	TGTGCCAGCAGCGTGAGTAACACTGAAGCTTTCTTT	TRBJ1-1	few	-	TRBV7-9
CASSRTLSEQYF	TGTGCCAGCAGCCGGACTCTTTCCGAGCAGTACTTC	TRBJ2-7	-	-	TRBV3-1
CASSPRGLGENTGELFF	TGCGCCAGCAGCCCAAGAGGACTAGGAGAGAACACCGGGGAGCTGTTTTTT	TRBJ2-2	-	TRBD2	TRBV4-1